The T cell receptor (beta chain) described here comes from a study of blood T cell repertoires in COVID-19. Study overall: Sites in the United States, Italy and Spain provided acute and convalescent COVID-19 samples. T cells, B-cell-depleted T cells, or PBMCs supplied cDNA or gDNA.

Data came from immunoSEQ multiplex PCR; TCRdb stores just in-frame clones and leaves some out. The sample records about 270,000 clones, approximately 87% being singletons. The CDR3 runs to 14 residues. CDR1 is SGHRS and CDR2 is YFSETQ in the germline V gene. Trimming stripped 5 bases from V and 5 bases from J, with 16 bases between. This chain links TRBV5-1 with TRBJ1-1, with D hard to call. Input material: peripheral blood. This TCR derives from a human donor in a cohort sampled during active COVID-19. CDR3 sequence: CASRSREIVTEAFF. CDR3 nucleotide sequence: TGCGCCAGCAGGTCACGTGAAATAGTAACTGAAGCTTTCTTT.